This TCR beta chain was recovered during a study of T-cell reconstitution after alpha-beta-depleted transplantation in children. Study outcomes and limitations: One year after transplant, T-cell counts and diversity came mostly from newly produced T cells.

From germline, CDR1 is SGHRS and CDR2 YFSETQ. Trimming took off 0 bases at V and 2 bases at J, with 8 bases between the two ends. CDR3 length: 14 amino acids. Unique molecular identifiers were used to barcode this TCRbeta library. TCRdb ran MiXCR on the PCR reads and lists one entry per CDR3 protein. The sample shows about 980,000 distinct CDR3 sequences, roughly 29% of them seen only once. This clonotype was seen only a few times. The antigen is undetermined. This TCR derives from a boy younger than two who had a stem cell transplant for SCID, so the T cells may come from the graft donor. The sample was PBMCs, mostly from graft donor cells, taken 360 days after TCRalphabeta/CD19-depleted stem cell transplant. The rearrangement uses TRBV5-1 and TRBJ1-1; no clear D gene. This CDR3 is CASSLAPSNTEAFF. The CDR3 bases are TGCGCCAGCAGCTTGGCCCCCAGTAACACTGAAGCTTTCTTT.